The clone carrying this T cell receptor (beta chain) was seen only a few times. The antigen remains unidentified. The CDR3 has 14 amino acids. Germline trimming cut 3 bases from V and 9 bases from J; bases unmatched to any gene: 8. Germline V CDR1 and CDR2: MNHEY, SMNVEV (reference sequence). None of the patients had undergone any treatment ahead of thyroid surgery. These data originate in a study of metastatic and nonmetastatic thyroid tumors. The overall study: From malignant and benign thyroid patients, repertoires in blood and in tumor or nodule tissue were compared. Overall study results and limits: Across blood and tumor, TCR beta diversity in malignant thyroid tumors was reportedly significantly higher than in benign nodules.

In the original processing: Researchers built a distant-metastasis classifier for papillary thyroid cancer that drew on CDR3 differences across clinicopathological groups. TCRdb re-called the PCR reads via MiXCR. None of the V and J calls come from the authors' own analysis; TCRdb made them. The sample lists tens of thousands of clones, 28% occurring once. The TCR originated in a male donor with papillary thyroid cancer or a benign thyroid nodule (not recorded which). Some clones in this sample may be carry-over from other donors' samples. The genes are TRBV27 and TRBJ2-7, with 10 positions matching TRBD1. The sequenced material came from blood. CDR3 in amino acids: CASSLGTGVAGQYF. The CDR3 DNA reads TGTGCCAGCAGTTTGGGGACAGGGGTTGCCGGGCAGTACTTC.